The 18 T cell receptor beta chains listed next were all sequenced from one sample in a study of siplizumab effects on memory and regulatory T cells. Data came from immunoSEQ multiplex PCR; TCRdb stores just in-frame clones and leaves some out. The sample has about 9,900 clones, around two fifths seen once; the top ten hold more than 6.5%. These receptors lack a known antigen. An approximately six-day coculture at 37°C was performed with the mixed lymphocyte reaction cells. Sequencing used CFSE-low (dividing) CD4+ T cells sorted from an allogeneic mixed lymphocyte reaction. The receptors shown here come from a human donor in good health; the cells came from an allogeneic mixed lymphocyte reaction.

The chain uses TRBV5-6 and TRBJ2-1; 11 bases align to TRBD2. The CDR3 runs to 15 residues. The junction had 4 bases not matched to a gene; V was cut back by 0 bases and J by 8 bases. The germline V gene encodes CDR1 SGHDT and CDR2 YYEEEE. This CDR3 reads CASSLVLAGVHEQFF. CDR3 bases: TGTGCCAGCAGCTTGGTACTAGCGGGAGTCCATGAGCAGTTCTTC.

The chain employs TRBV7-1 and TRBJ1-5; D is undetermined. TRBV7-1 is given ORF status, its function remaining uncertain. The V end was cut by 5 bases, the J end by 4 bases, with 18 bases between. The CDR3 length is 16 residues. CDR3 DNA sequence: TGTGCCAGCAGCCACCCGAGGAGGGCCCTAAATCAGCCCCAGCATTTT. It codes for CASSHPRRALNQPQHF.

CDR3 nucleotide sequence: TGTGCCAGCAGCTCCGTGTACTACGAGCAGTACTTC. Translation: CASSSVYYEQYF. This sequence joins TRBV7-2 and TRBJ2-7; D gene ambiguous. This CDR3 region has 12 residues. The V and J ends lost 4 bases and 3 bases respectively, with 7 bases between them. Germline values: CDR1 SGHTA, CDR2 FQGNSA.

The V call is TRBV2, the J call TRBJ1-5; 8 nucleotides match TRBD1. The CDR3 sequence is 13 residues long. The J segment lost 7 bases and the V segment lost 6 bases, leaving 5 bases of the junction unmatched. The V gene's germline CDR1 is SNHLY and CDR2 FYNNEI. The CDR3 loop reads CASSGQGEQPQHF. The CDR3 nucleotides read TGTGCCAGCAGCGGACAGGGAGAGCAGCCCCAGCATTTT.

CDR3 nucleotides: TGCAGCGTTTTTACTCAGCCCCAGCATTTT. This gives the protein CSVFTQPQHF. The rearrangement joins TRBV29-1 to TRBJ1-5; unclear D gene. CDR3 length: 10 amino acids. Germline CDR1 reads SQVTM; CDR2 reads ANQGSEA. V was trimmed by 5 bases and J by 6 bases, leaving 5 bases between them.

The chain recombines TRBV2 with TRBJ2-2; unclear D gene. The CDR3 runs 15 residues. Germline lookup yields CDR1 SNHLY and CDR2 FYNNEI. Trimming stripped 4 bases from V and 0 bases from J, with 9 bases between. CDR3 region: CASSVSSANTGELFF. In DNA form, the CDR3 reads TGTGCCAGCAGTGTAAGCTCCGCGAACACCGGGGAGCTGTTTTTT.

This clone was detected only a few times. The CDR3 loop is CASSQERNQETQYF. The DNA of the CDR3 is TGTGCCAGCAGCCAAGAGAGAAACCAAGAGACCCAGTACTTC. The V gene is TRBV4-2, the J gene TRBJ2-5; D gene ambiguous. The CDR3 is 14 residues long. Germline lookup yields CDR1 LGHNA and CDR2 YNFKEQ. V gave up 0 bases and J gave up 0 bases, with 5 bases separating them.

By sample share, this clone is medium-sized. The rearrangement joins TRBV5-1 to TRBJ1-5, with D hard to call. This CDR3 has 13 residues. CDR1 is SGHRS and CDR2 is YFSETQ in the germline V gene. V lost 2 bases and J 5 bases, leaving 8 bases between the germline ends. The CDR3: CASSLMGYQPQHF. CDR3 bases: TGCGCCAGCAGCTTAATGGGGTATCAGCCCCAGCATTTT.

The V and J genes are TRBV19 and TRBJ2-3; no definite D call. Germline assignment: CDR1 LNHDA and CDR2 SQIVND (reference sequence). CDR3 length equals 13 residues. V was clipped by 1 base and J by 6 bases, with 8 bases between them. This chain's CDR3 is CASSIGLGDTQYF. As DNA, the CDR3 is TGTGCCAGTAGTATAGGTTTAGGGGATACGCAGTATTTT.

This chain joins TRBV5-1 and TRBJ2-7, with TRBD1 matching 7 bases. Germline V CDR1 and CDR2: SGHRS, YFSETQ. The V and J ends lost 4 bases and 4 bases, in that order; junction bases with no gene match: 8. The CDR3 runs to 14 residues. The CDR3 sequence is CASSRGQVGYEQYF. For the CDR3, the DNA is TGCGCCAGCAGCCGCGGACAGGTGGGGTACGAGCAGTACTTC.

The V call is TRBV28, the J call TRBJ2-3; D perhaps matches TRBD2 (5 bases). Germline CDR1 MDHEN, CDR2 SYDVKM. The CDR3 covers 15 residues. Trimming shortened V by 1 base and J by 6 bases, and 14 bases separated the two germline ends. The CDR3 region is CASSLSSRGLDTQYF. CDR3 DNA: TGTGCCAGCAGTTTATCGTCCCGAGGGTTGGATACGCAGTATTTT.

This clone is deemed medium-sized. The CDR3 nucleotides are TGTGCCAGCTCAGAGACTAGCGGGATCTCTCAGAAGCAGTACTTC. This codes for CASSETSGISQKQYF. This rearrangement joins TRBV18 to TRBJ2-7; 11 bases fit TRBD2. The ends lost 5 bases at V and 8 bases at J; junction bases unmatched: 11. The CDR3 loop spans 15 amino acids. Looked up from germline, CDR1 is KGHSH and CDR2 is LQKENI.

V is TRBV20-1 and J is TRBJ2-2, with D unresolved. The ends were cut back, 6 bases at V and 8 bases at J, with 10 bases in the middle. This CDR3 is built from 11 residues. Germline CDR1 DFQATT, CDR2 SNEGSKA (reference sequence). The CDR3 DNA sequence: TGCAGTGCCATGGACCGGGGGGAGCTGTTTTTT. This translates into CSAMDRGELFF.

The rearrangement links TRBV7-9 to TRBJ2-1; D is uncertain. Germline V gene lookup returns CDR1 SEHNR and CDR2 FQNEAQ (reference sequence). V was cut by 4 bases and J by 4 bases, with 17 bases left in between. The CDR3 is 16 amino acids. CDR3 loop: CASSSPTLAVYNEQFF. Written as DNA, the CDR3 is TGTGCCAGCAGCTCCCCCACATTGGCGGTTTACAATGAGCAGTTCTTC.

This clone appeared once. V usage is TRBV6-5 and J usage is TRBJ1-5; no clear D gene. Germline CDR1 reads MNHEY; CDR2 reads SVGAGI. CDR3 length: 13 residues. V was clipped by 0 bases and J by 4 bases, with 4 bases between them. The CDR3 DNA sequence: TGTGCCAGCAGTTACTCGGCAAATCAGCCCCAGCATTTT. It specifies CASSYSANQPQHF.

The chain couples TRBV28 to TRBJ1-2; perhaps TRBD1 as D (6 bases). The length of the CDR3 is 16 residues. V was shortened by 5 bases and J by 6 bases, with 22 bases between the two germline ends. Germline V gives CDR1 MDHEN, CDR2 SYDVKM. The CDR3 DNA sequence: TGTGCCAGCAGTGCCGTAGGGGACACCGGGATCGATGGCTACACCTTC. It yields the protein CASSAVGDTGIDGYTF.

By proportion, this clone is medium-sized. In DNA form, the CDR3 reads TGTGCCATCAGCACTAGCGGAGGGGACACCGGGGAGCTGTTTTTT. It encodes CAISTSGGDTGELFF. This chain connects TRBV10-3 to TRBJ2-2; TRBD2 agrees at 8 bases. V was pared by 6 bases and J by 3 bases, with 6 bases of the junction left unmatched. This CDR3 spans 15 amino acids. From germline, CDR1 is ENHRY and CDR2 SYGVKD.

The CDR3 is CAWSVSNYGYTF. The CDR3 DNA reads TGTGCCTGGAGTGTGTCCAACTATGGCTACACCTTC. The chain employs TRBV30 and TRBJ1-2; D gene ambiguous. V dropped 0 bases and J dropped 2 bases, with 4 bases sitting between them. Germline V lookup: CDR1 GTSNPN, CDR2 SVGIG (reference sequence). The CDR3 is 12 residues long.